One sample yielded the 17 T cell receptor beta chains listed below, sequenced in a study of cytomegalovirus exposure and HLA in healthy donors (dated by TCRdb to 2017 to 2019). Libraries were built with the immunoSEQ multiplex PCR assay. For the multiplex PCR, a mixture combining 60 forward primers for TCR Vbeta segments and 13 reverse primers for TCR Jbeta segments was used. Not all clones reach the TCRdb copy of this immuneACCESS table, which keeps in-frame sequences only. Checked studies attribute under half of the gap to unresolved V genes and leave the rest unexplained. The sample table lists some 91,000 clones, 65% to 80% of them with a count of one. Together, the top ten hold roughly 7.7% of the sample. Sequencing used PBMCs. These receptors came from a man aged 40-49 years in good health and CMV-seropositive.

The chain couples TRBV18 to TRBJ2-2; D not resolved. Trimming stripped 0 bases from V and 1 base from J, with 3 bases between. The length of the CDR3 is 14 residues. Germline CDR1 KGHSH, CDR2 LQKENI. CDR3 in DNA: TGTGCCAGCTCACCACCCAAGAACACCGGGGAGCTGTTTTTT. This translates into CASSPPKNTGELFF.

The rearrangement uses TRBV9 and TRBJ1-2, with a possible D match to TRBD1 (5 bases). Deletions cut 0 bases from V and 8 bases from J, with 17 bases between. CDR1 and CDR2 (germline): SGDLS, YYNGEE. This CDR3 is built from 15 residues. The DNA of the CDR3 is TGTGCCAGCAGCGTAGATTTCTCAGGGAAGGGGGGCTACACCTTC. Translating it yields CASSVDFSGKGGYTF.

The V and J genes are TRBV9 and TRBJ2-3; 9 bases line up with TRBD1. Trimming at V came to 0 bases and at J to 3 bases, leaving 2 bases not matched to a gene. This CDR3 has 15 residues. The V gene's germline CDR1 is SGDLS and CDR2 YYNGEE. CDR3 amino acids: CASSVVGTGTDTQYF. For the CDR3, the DNA is TGTGCCAGCAGCGTAGTGGGGACAGGGACAGATACGCAGTATTTT.

This chain connects TRBV5-1 to TRBJ2-5; TRBD2 agrees at 8 bases. The CDR3 sequence is 15 residues long. Germline V gene lookup returns CDR1 SGHRS and CDR2 YFSETQ. Germline trimming cut 0 bases from V and 2 bases from J; bases unmatched to any gene: 3. DNA of the CDR3: TGCGCCAGCAGCTTGGCCCCTAGCGGGCAAGAGACCCAGTACTTC. Protein sequence: CASSLAPSGQETQYF.

The CDR3 DNA is TGTGCCAGCAGCCCTGGAGGACTGAGGAGAAACTATGGCTACACCTTC. Protein product: CASSPGGLRRNYGYTF. The chain uses TRBV4-2 and TRBJ1-2, with no clear D. The length of the CDR3 is 16 residues. The germline V gene has CDR1 LGHNA and CDR2 YNFKEQ. V lost 4 bases and J 2 bases, leaving 17 bases between the germline ends.

V usage is TRBV19 and J usage is TRBJ2-5; no firm D call. Germline-derived CDR1 and CDR2 are LNHDA and SQIVND (reference sequence). The CDR3 loop spans 13 amino acids. V lost 5 bases and J lost 2, with 9 bases in between. The chain's CDR3 is CASSVLVQETQYF. The CDR3 DNA is TGTGCCAGTAGTGTACTTGTTCAAGAGACCCAGTACTTC.

As to this clone: A much larger clone is a single base away; this may be a read error. The rearrangement uses TRBV12-5 and TRBJ2-7, with 12 nucleotides matching TRBD1. V gave up 6 bases and J gave up 7 bases; unmatched junction bases: 10. CDR3 length equals 15 residues. Looked up from germline, CDR1 is LGHNT and CDR2 is FRNRAP. The CDR3 DNA follows: TGTGCTAGTGGGGGGGACAGGGGGCCCTACAATGAGCAGTACTTC. Its protein product is CASGGDRGPYNEQYF.

This clone has only a few counts. The V and J genes are TRBV18 and TRBJ2-5; D is unresolved. The better agreement between TRBJ2-7 and the DNA end casts doubt on the J call. CDR1 is KGHSH and CDR2 is LQKENI in the germline V gene. The CDR3 loop spans 13 amino acids. The CDR3 sequence is CASSPPVTYEQYF. The CDR3 bases are TGTGCCAGCTCACCGCCGGTCACCTACGAGCAGTACTTC.

The table lists this clone with a count of one. The chain employs TRBV30 and TRBJ1-1; D is perhaps TRBD1 (6 bases). This CDR3 is 14 amino acids long. Trimming left V 5 bases short and J 3 bases short, with 16 bases between. Germline CDR1 is GTSNPN and CDR2 is SVGIG (reference sequence). The CDR3 region has the DNA TGTGCCTGGGGGGAGGGGGAAGGGGACACTGAAGCTTTCTTT. Residues: CAWGEGEGDTEAFF.

The chain carries TRBV6-1 and TRBJ2-5; 7 bases agree with TRBD2. Germline V gene data show CDR1 as MNHNS and CDR2 as SASEGT. The CDR3 sequence is 15 residues long. The J segment lost 1 base and the V segment lost 5 bases, leaving 7 bases of the junction unmatched. DNA of the CDR3: TGTGCCAGCAGTTTACAGCGGGGCCCCCAAGAGACCCAGTACTTC. It yields the protein CASSLQRGPQETQYF.

J is TRBJ1-5 and V is TRBV29-1, with D perhaps matching TRBD1 (5 bases). V lost 4 bases and J lost 3, with 7 bases in between. The V gene's germline CDR1 is SQVTM and CDR2 ANQGSEA. This CDR3 region has 12 residues. For the CDR3, the DNA is TGCAGCGTTGGTGGGGCCAATCAGCCCCAGCATTTT. Translation: CSVGGANQPQHF.

The genes are TRBV5-1 and TRBJ2-1, with 12 bases that match TRBD1. The trim removed 5 bases at V and 10 bases at J, leaving 10 bases unmatched. Germline loops: CDR1 SGHRS, CDR2 YFSETQ. The CDR3 is 15 amino acids. This CDR3 reads CASRAGTGGALEQFF. The CDR3 nucleotides are TGCGCCAGCAGGGCCGGGACAGGGGGCGCATTGGAGCAGTTCTTC.

The V and J genes are TRBV5-1 and TRBJ1-1; TRBD1 matches 7 bases. This CDR3 is built from 14 residues. V trimming: 0 bases; J trimming: 3 bases; junction bases outside the gene matches: 2. The germline gives CDR1 SGHRS, CDR2 YFSETQ. CDR3 sequence: CASSLVTGDTEAFF. CDR3 sequence (DNA): TGCGCCAGCAGCTTGGTAACAGGGGACACTGAAGCTTTCTTT.

The DNA of the CDR3 is TGCGCCAGCAGAAGTGCCGGGACAGGCTACGAGCAGTACTTC. Translating it yields CASRSAGTGYEQYF. This chain connects TRBV5-1 to TRBJ2-5; 8 bases line up with TRBD1. The tail of the sequence fits TRBJ2-7 better, so the J call may be wrong. Germline assignment: CDR1 SGHRS and CDR2 YFSETQ. The CDR3 length is 14 residues.

The J gene is TRBJ1-5, the V gene TRBV19; a weak D match, TRBD1 (5 bases). With 9 bases removed from V and 7 bases from J, the gap between germline ends came to 19 bases. The CDR3 sequence is 14 residues long. Germline assignment: CDR1 LNHDA and CDR2 SQIVND (reference sequence). Here the CDR3 DNA reads TGTGCCAGCACTACCGGGGGAGGGGCCCAGCCCCAGCATTTT. Amino acids: CASTTGGGAQPQHF.

The chain links TRBV25-1 to TRBJ2-7, with a tentative D call TRBD2 (6 bases). Germline CDR1 is MGHDK and CDR2 is SYGVNS. The CDR3 loop spans 12 amino acids. The V gene lost 6 bases and the J gene lost 2 bases, with 8 bases spanning the gap. The DNA for the CDR3 is TGTGCCAGCAGGGAGGGTCCCTACGAGCAGTACTTC. Residues: CASREGPYEQYF.

This clone was found a few times. J is TRBJ1-1 and V is TRBV29-1; 9 bases are shared with TRBD1. The ends lost 6 bases at V and 2 bases at J; junction bases unmatched: 4. Germline V lookup: CDR1 SQVTM, CDR2 ANQGSEA. CDR3 size: 13 residues. CDR3 amino acids: CSVGDRVNTEAFF. The CDR3 DNA reads as TGCAGCGTGGGGGACAGGGTCAACACTGAAGCTTTCTTT.